This T cell receptor (beta chain) was identified during a study of radiotherapy plus CTLA-4 blockade in lung cancer. Study-level background: Around 18% of enrolled patients responded objectively, and about 31% had disease control.

The V gene's germline CDR1 is MNHNS and CDR2 SASEGT. The CDR3 extends over 14 amino acids. V was pared by 8 bases and J by 5 bases, with 18 bases between. As for this clone: Antigen specificity is unknown.

General study points: Radiotherapy with ipilimumab was followed by blood expansion of tumor-derived clones. It was early blood T cell clone dynamics, with interferon-beta, that reportedly best predicted response.

Sequencing used immunoSEQ multiplex PCR; TCRdb keeps in-frame clones, though not all of them. The sample lists tens of thousands of clones, 80% to 85% occurring once. The origin of this receptor is a human donor with non-small cell lung cancer who had stable disease on radiotherapy plus ipilimumab. The sample consisted of peripheral blood, taken from a patient treated with radiotherapy plus ipilimumab. The genes are TRBV6-1 and TRBJ2-5; the D gene could be TRBD1 or TRBD2 (5 bases each). The CDR3 region is CASCREGPWETQYF. The CDR3 region has the DNA TGTGCCAGCTGTCGCGAGGGGCCGTGGGAGACCCAGTACTTC.